The clone carrying this T cell receptor (beta chain) appeared a few times. The germline V gene encodes CDR1 SGHVS and CDR2 FQNEAQ. There are 13 residues in the CDR3. Investigators reverse transcribed all isolated RNA, so they sequenced expressed TCRB transcripts. Clones were read by immunoSEQ multiplex PCR, and TCRdb kept only the in-frame ones, dropping some. The data hold 330,000 or so clones, with 11% to 15% observed a single time. The entry originates in a study of beta chain features in type 1 diabetes. This clonotype was obtained from a young man in good health. This chain uses TRBV7-8 with TRBJ2-5; 7 bases map to TRBD1. The assigned J gene may be wrong: the sequence end matches TRBJ2-7 better. Sequencing used central memory CD4+ T cells from blood. The chain's CDR3 is CASSTGQSGEQYF. The CDR3 DNA sequence: TGTGCCAGCAGCACGGGACAGTCTGGCGAGCAGTACTTC.